The T cell receptor beta chain described here comes from a study of shared clonotypes between healthy human individuals. Points from the study as a whole: Among donors, clonotype sharing was expected to be affected by sequencing depth.

The CDR3 has 16 amino acids. The ends were cut back, 0 bases at V and 4 bases at J, with 12 bases in the middle. Germline V gives CDR1 MGHRA, CDR2 YSYEKL. Each unsorted PBMC replicate got 300 ng genomic DNA, tens of thousands of genomes. Original methodology: Junction-only sequences produced by ImmunoSEQ had no quality scores, so filtering differed. Sequencing used immunoSEQ multiplex PCR; TCRdb keeps in-frame clones, though not all of them. Clone size and the V and J calls come from that table; the DNA yielded D and trimming. The profile covers around 500,000 clones, with 70% to 85% appearing a single time and 12% taken by the ten largest. A remark on this clone: The antigen remains undetermined.

The TCR comes from a woman aged 35 to 49 in good health. Some clones in this sample may be carry-over from other donors' samples. This chain links TRBV4-1 with TRBJ2-2; D remains ambiguous. Specimen: PBMCs. This CDR3 reads CASSQDEGWGTGELFF. Written as DNA, the CDR3 is TGCGCCAGCAGCCAAGATGAAGGGTGGGGCACCGGGGAGCTGTTTTTT.